This TCR beta chain was sequenced during a study of cytomegalovirus exposure and HLA in healthy donors. Across the whole study: One earlier analysis, a look at around 180 million T cells, found about 110 million unique TCR beta sequences.

This CDR3 is 15 amino acids long. V lost 3 bases, J lost 4 bases, and 13 bases lay in between. Germline V lookup: CDR1 KGHSH, CDR2 LQKENI. A word on this clone: What it binds is not known.

The primer mix had 60 Vbeta and 13 Jbeta primers. Using immunoSEQ multiplex PCR, the repertoire was profiled, and TCRdb retains in-frame clones only, with some absent. Among roughly 250,000 clones, under 90% were seen once, and the ten largest hold roughly 0.3%. Study-wide findings and caveats: Prior analysis indicated that the majority of TCR beta V segments exhibited productivity approximately 87% or approximately 30% of the time.

This chain uses TRBV18 with TRBJ1-3, with a possible D match to TRBD1 (5 bases). The specimen was PBMCs. This clonotype originated in a girl aged 2-10 years in good health and CMV-seronegative. CDR3 amino acids: CASSPLQDRGNTIYF. Here the CDR3 DNA reads TGTGCCAGCTCACCGCTTCAAGACAGAGGAAACACCATATATTTT. Full variable domain (remainder filled in from reference TRBV18 and TRBJ1-3): NAGVMQNPRHLVRRRGQEARLRCSPMKGHSHVYWYRQLPEEGLKFMVYLQKENIIDESGMPKERFSAEFPKEGPSILRIQQVVRGDSAAYFCASSPLQDRGNTIYFGEGSWLTVV.